This passage covers 7 T cell receptor beta chains from one sample sequenced in a study of blood T cells in healthy people across ages. A J-beta primer mix and a sample-barcoded 5' primer were used in a second PCR of roughly 6 to 11 cycles. MiXCR, run by TCRdb on the 5' RACE reads, gives a single entry per CDR3 protein. Of 1.5 million to 2 million distinct CDR3 sequences in the sample, around 50% were seen once. Material for sequencing was blood. The receptors were gathered from a woman aged 40-49 years in good health.

In this sample, this clonotype turned up many times. The chain carries TRBV12-3 or TRBV12-4 and TRBJ2-7, with D uncertain. Trimming stripped 4 bases from V and 3 bases from J, with 10 bases between. The CDR3 consists of 13 residues. The CDR3 sequence is CASSSTTLYEQYF. The DNA for the CDR3 is TGTGCCAGCAGTTCAACCACCCTCTACGAGCAGTACTTC.

The gene calls are TRBV28 and TRBJ2-3; perhaps TRBD1 as D (6 bases). This CDR3 spans 15 amino acids. V was shortened by 5 bases and J by 5 bases, with 17 bases between the two germline ends. The germline V gene has CDR1 MDHEN and CDR2 SYDVKM. The CDR3 reads CASSEARQARDTQYF. The DNA for the CDR3 is TGTGCCAGCAGTGAGGCCCGACAGGCTAGAGATACGCAGTATTTT.

The chain combines TRBV9 with TRBJ2-1; TRBD2 matches 8 bases. The trim removed 3 bases at V and 14 bases at J, leaving 13 bases unmatched. The CDR3 runs to 14 residues. The germline CDR1 and CDR2 sequences are SGDLS and YYNGEE. CDR3 sequence: CASSGQQRGPGEFF. In DNA, the CDR3 is TGTGCCAGCAGCGGACAACAGCGGGGGCCTGGGGAGTTCTTC.

The chain uses TRBV28 and TRBJ1-1; TRBD1 is a possible D gene (5 bases). Germline lookup yields CDR1 MDHEN and CDR2 SYDVKM. The CDR3 contains 15 residues. Trimming took 5 bases from V and 4 from J, leaving 17 bases between them. CDR3 coding DNA: TGTGCCAGCAGTGATCCAGGGAGCTGGAGCACTGAAGCTTTCTTT. Translating gives CASSDPGSWSTEAFF.

The sample holds a few counts of this clonotype. V is TRBV29-1 and J is TRBJ2-3; tentatively, D is TRBD2 (5 bases). This CDR3 is 12 amino acids long. The V end lost 2 bases, the J end lost 3 bases, and 6 bases lay between the germline ends. From germline, CDR1 is SQVTM and CDR2 ANQGSEA. CDR3 sequence reads: CSVERETDTQYF. The DNA for the CDR3 is TGCAGCGTTGAAAGGGAGACAGATACGCAGTATTTT.

This clonotype has a count of ten or more. The rearrangement uses TRBV5-1 and TRBJ2-5; D possibly matches TRBD1 or TRBD2 (6 bases each). Trimming took off 4 bases at V and 4 bases at J, with 11 bases between the two ends. The germline V gene encodes CDR1 SGHRS and CDR2 YFSETQ. The CDR3 totals 13 residues. As DNA, the CDR3 is TGCGCCAGCAGCGAACAGGGAGGAGAGACCCAGTACTTC. Protein sequence: CASSEQGGETQYF.

The rearrangement uses TRBV12-3 or TRBV12-4 and TRBJ2-3; maybe TRBD2 (6 bases). The ends were cut back, 3 bases at V and 4 bases at J, with 11 bases in the middle. The CDR3 sequence is 14 residues long. The CDR3 spells CASSLRLGADTQYF. The CDR3 nucleotides are TGTGCCAGCAGTTTGCGACTAGGCGCAGATACGCAGTATTTT.